A selection of T cell receptor beta chains follows, all from one sample in a study of OX40 agonist ivuxolimab in advanced cancers. The repertoire was sequenced with immunoSEQ multiplex PCR; TCRdb's copy has only in-frame clones and lacks some. The sample gives tens of thousands of clones, around 86% of which show up once; 0.32% is in the top ten. The sequencing here drew on CD4+ or CD8+ T cells sorted from blood, taken in a trial of the OX40 agonist ivuxolimab. The receptors here all came from an adult with an advanced solid tumor such as melanoma, head and neck, liver or kidney cancer. CDR3s include the opening cysteine and the closing phenylalanine or tryptophan. Fields, in order: CDR3 DNA, CDR3 protein, clone size, V gene, J gene, D gene. D genes are given only for firm matches. Only some rows state a clone size, as once, few, many or a class for expanded clones.

CDR3nt: TGTGCCAGCTCACCTTTCGACAGGGGTAGGACTGAAGCTTTTTTT; CDR3aa: CASSPFDRGRTEAFF; abundance: -; v_gene: TRBV18; j_gene: TRBJ1-1; d_gene: TRBD1
CDR3nt: TGTGCCAGTAGTTCCGGAGGGGGCAATCAGCCCCAGCATTTT; CDR3aa: CASSSGGGNQPQHF; abundance: -; v_gene: TRBV19; j_gene: TRBJ1-5; d_gene: -
CDR3nt: TGTGCCAGTAGTAGAAACCCGGGTCACAACAGGGAGACCCAGTACTTC; CDR3aa: CASSRNPGHNRETQYF; abundance: few; v_gene: TRBV19; j_gene: TRBJ2-5; d_gene: -
CDR3nt: TGTGCCAGCAGTTACGGGTGGCCCCAGCATTTT; CDR3aa: CASSYGWPQHF; abundance: -; v_gene: TRBV6-6; j_gene: TRBJ1-5; d_gene: -
CDR3nt: TGTGCCAGTAGTATATCGGGCCGTCGGCAGAACAATGAGCAGTTCTTC; CDR3aa: CASSISGRRQNNEQFF; abundance: -; v_gene: TRBV19; j_gene: TRBJ2-1; d_gene: -
CDR3nt: TGCAGCGCAACGGAGAGGAACACTGAAGCTTTCTTT; CDR3aa: CSATERNTEAFF; abundance: -; v_gene: TRBV29-1; j_gene: TRBJ1-1; d_gene: -
CDR3nt: TGTGCCAGCCCGGTAGGGGGGCTCCTTTACGAGCAGTACTTC; CDR3aa: CASPVGGLLYEQYF; abundance: -; v_gene: TRBV6-6; j_gene: TRBJ2-7; d_gene: -
CDR3nt: TGTGCCAGCAGCGTGGGCGGGGAGCTGTTTTTT; CDR3aa: CASSVGGELFF; abundance: -; v_gene: TRBV9; j_gene: TRBJ2-2; d_gene: -
CDR3nt: TGTGCCAGCAGCCACGACAGTTTCAATCAGCCCCAGCATTTT; CDR3aa: CASSHDSFNQPQHF; abundance: -; v_gene: TRBV7-2; j_gene: TRBJ1-5; d_gene: -
CDR3nt: TGTGCCAGCAGCTACGGGACGATACCCGACCGGCAGTACTTC; CDR3aa: CASSYGTIPDRQYF; abundance: -; v_gene: TRBV9; j_gene: TRBJ2-7; d_gene: -
CDR3nt: TGCAGCCCAGAGAGTGAAGGGGGGACTGAAGCTTTCTTT; CDR3aa: CSPESEGGTEAFF; abundance: once; v_gene: TRBV29-1; j_gene: TRBJ1-1; d_gene: -
CDR3nt: TGTGCCAGCACCGGACAGGGGCTAGCCAAAAACATTCAGTACTTC; CDR3aa: CASTGQGLAKNIQYF; abundance: -; v_gene: TRBV6-1; j_gene: TRBJ2-4; d_gene: TRBD1
CDR3nt: TGTGCCAGCAGCTCCGGACTAGCGGGAGAGCAGTACTTC; CDR3aa: CASSSGLAGEQYF; abundance: -; v_gene: TRBV7-3; j_gene: TRBJ2-7; d_gene: TRBD2
CDR3nt: TGTGCCAGCAGGCCGCGCGGGGGCGCAGATACGCAGTATTTT; CDR3aa: CASRPRGGADTQYF; abundance: -; v_gene: TRBV27; j_gene: TRBJ2-3; d_gene: -
CDR3nt: TGTGCCAGCAGCCCGACGTTGGCGCCGAACTATGGCTACACCTTC; CDR3aa: CASSPTLAPNYGYTF; abundance: -; v_gene: TRBV6-5; j_gene: TRBJ1-2; d_gene: -
CDR3nt: TGTGCCAGCAGCTACGACAGGGGTGGTGCAGATACGCAGTATTTT; CDR3aa: CASSYDRGGADTQYF; abundance: once; v_gene: TRBV6-4; j_gene: TRBJ2-3; d_gene: TRBD1
CDR3nt: TGTGCCACCAGCAGTAAACAGGGGGCCGACCGCTATGGCTACACCTTC; CDR3aa: CATSSKQGADRYGYTF; abundance: few; v_gene: TRBV15; j_gene: TRBJ1-2; d_gene: TRBD1
CDR3nt: TGTGCCAGCAGCTTAAGGGATACGCAGTATTTT; CDR3aa: CASSLRDTQYF; abundance: -; v_gene: TRBV11-2; j_gene: TRBJ2-3; d_gene: -
CDR3nt: TGTGCCAGCAGCGGATACAGCCAGGGCAACTATGGCTACACCTTC; CDR3aa: CASSGYSQGNYGYTF; abundance: once; v_gene: TRBV27; j_gene: TRBJ1-2; d_gene: -
CDR3nt: TGTGCCAGCAGTTTATGGACTTTAAGGGGTAATCAGCCCCAGCATTTT; CDR3aa: CASSLWTLRGNQPQHF; abundance: -; v_gene: TRBV28; j_gene: TRBJ1-5; d_gene: -